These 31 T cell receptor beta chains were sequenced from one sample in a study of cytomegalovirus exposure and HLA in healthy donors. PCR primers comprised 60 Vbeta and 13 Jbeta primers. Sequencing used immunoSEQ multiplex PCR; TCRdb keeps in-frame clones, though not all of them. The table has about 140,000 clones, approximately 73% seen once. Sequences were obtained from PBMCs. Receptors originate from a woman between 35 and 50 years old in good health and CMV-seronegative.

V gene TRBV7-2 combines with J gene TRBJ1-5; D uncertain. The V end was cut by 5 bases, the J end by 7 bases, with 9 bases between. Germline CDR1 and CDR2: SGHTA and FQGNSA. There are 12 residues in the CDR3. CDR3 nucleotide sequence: TGTGCCAGCAGCCAGTCGGGACAGCCCCAGCATTTT. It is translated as CASSQSGQPQHF.

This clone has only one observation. The CDR3 is CASSLGTGNSPLHF. The CDR3, as DNA: TGTGCCAGCAGCTTAGGGACAGGCAATTCACCCCTCCACTTT. The genes are TRBV7-9 and TRBJ1-6, with 7 positions matching TRBD1. The CDR3 runs 14 residues. V was pared by 1 base and J by 7 bases, with 1 base of the junction left unmatched. Germline CDR1 SEHNR, CDR2 FQNEAQ (reference sequence).

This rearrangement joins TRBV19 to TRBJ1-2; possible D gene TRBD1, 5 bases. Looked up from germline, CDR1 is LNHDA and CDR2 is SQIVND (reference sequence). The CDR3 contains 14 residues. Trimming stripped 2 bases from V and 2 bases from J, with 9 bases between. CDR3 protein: CASSISAGNYGYTF. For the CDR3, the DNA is TGTGCCAGTAGTATATCGGCAGGGAACTATGGCTACACCTTC.

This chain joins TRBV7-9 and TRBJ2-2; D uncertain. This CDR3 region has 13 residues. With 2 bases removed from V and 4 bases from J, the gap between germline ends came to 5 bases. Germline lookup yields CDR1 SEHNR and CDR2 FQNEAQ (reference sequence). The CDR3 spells CASSLSSTGELFF. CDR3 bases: TGTGCCAGCAGCTTATCGTCCACCGGGGAGCTGTTTTTT.

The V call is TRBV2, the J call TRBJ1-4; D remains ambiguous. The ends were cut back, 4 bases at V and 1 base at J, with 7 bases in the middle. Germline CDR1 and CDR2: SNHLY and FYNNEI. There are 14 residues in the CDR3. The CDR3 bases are TGTGCCAGCAGTGGAAGGAGAACTAATGAAAAACTGTTTTTT. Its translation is CASSGRRTNEKLFF.

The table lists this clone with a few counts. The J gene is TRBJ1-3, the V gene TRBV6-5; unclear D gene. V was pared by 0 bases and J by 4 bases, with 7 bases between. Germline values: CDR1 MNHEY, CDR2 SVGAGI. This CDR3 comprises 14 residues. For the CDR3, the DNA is TGTGCCAGCAGTTACTCGGCTAGAGGAAACACCATATATTTT. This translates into CASSYSARGNTIYF.

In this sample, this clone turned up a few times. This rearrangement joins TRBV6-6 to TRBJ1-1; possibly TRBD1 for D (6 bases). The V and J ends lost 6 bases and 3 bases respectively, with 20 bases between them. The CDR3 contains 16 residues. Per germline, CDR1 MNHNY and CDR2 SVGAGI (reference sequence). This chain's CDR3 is CASRDPGTPIYTEAFF. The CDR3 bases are TGTGCCAGCAGAGACCCCGGGACACCGATCTACACTGAAGCTTTCTTT.

The CDR3 protein is CASSPRQKANYGYTF. Written as DNA, the CDR3 is TGTGCCAGTAGTCCCCGACAGAAAGCTAACTATGGCTACACCTTC. V and J are TRBV19 and TRBJ1-2; D might be TRBD1 (5 bases). The CDR3 is 15 residues long. Trimming took 5 bases from V and 0 from J, leaving 13 bases between them. CDR1 LNHDA and CDR2 SQIVND come from the germline V gene (reference sequence).

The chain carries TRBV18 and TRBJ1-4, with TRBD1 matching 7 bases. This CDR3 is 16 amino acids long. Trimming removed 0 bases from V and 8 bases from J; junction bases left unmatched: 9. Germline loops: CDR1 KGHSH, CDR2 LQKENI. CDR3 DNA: TGTGCCAGCTCACCACCCCGGGGACAGAGAGGAGAAAAACTGTTTTTT. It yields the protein CASSPPRGQRGEKLFF.

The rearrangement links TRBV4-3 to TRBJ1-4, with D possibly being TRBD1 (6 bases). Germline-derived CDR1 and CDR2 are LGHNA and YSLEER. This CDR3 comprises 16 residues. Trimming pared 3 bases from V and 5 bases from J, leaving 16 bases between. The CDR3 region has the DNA TGCGCCAGCAGCCAGGGGAAGGGGGGGAGGAATGAAAAACTGTTTTTT. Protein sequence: CASSQGKGGRNEKLFF.

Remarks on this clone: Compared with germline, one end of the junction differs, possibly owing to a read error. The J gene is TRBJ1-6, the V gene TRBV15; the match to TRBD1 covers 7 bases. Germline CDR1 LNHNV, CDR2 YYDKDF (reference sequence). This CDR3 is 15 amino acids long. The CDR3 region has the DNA TGTACCACCAGCACTGGAATCACAGGGGATTCACCCCTCCACTTT. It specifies CTTSTGITGDSPLHF.

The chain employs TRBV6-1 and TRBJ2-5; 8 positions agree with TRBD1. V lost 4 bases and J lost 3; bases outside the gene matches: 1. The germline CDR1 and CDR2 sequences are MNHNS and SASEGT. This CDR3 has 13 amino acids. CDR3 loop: CASSADREETQYF. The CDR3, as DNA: TGTGCCAGCAGTGCGGACAGGGAAGAGACCCAGTACTTC.

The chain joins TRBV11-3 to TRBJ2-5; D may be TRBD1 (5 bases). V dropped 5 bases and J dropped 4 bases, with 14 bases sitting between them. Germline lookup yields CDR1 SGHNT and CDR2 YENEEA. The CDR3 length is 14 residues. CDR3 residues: CASSPDRFPETQYF. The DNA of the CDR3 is TGTGCCAGCAGCCCAGACAGATTCCCAGAGACCCAGTACTTC.

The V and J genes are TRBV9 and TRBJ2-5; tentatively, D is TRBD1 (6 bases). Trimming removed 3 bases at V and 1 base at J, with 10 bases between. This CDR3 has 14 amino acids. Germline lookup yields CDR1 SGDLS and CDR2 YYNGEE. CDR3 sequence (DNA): TGTGCCAGCAGCGAGACAGGCCTCCAAGAGACCCAGTACTTC. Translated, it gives CASSETGLQETQYF.

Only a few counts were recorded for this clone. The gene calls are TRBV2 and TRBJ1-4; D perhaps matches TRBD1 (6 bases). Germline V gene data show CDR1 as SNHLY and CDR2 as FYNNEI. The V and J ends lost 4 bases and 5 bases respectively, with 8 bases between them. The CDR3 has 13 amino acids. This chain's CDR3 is CASSGTANEKLFF. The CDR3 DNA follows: TGTGCCAGCAGTGGGACAGCAAATGAAAAACTGTTTTTT.

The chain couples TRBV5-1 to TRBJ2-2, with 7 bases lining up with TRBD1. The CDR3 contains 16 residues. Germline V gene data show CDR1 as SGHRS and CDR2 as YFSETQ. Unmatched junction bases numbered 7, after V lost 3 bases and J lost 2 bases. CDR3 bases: TGCGCCAGCAGCTCGACCGGGACAGTTAACACCGGGGAGCTGTTTTTT. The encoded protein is CASSSTGTVNTGELFF.

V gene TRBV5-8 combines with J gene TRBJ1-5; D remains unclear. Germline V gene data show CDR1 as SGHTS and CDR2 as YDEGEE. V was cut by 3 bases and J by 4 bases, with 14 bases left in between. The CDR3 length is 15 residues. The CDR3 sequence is CASSSNIRWNQPQHF. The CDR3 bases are TGTGCCAGCAGCTCCAATATTAGATGGAATCAGCCCCAGCATTTT.

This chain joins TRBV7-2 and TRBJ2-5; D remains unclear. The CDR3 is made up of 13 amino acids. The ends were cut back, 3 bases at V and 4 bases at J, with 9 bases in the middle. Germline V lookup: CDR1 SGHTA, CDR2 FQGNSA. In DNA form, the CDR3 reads TGTGCCAGCAGCTTTTTCGTCAGAGAGACCCAGTACTTC. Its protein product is CASSFFVRETQYF.

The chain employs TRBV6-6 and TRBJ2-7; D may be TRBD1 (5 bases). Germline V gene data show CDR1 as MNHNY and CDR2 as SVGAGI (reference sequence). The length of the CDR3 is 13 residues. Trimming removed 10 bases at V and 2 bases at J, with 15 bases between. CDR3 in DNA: TGTGCCACCCGAGGTCAGGGAACCTACGAGCAGTACGTC. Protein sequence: CATRGQGTYEQYV.

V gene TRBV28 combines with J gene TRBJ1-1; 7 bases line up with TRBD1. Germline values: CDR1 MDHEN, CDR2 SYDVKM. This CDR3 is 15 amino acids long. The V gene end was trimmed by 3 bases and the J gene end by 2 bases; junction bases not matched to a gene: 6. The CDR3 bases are TGTGCCAGCAGTTTGGTGGGACAGAGCAACACTGAAGCTTTCTTT. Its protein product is CASSLVGQSNTEAFF.

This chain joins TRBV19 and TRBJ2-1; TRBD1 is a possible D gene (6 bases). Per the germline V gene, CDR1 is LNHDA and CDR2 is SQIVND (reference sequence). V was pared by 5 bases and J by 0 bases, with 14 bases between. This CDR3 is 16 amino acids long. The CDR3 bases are TGTGCCAGTAGTCCCGGACAGACCTACTCCTACAATGAGCAGTTCTTC. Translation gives CASSPGQTYSYNEQFF.

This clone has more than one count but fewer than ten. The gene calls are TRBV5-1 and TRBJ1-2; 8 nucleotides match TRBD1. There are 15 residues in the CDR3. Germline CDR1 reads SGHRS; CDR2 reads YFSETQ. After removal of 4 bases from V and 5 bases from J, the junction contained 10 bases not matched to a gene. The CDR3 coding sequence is TGCGCCAGCAGCCCGGCTCCGGGACAGGATTATGGCTACACCTTC. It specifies CASSPAPGQDYGYTF.

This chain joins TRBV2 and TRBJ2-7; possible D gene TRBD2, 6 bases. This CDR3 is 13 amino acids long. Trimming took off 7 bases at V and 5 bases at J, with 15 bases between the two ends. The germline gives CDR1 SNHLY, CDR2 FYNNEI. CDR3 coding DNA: TGTGCCAGCATCCGGGACTCCCCACACGAGCAGTACTTC. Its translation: CASIRDSPHEQYF.

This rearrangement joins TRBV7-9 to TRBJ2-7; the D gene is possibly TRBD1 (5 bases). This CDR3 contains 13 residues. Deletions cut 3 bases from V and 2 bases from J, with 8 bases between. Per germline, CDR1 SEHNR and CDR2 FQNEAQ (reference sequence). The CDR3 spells CASSFTGTYEQYF. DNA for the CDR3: TGTGCCAGCAGCTTTACAGGAACCTACGAGCAGTACTTC.

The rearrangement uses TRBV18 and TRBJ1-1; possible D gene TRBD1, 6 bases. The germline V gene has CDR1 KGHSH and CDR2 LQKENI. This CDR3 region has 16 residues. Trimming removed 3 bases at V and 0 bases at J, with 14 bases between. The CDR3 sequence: CASSPSLDRLNTEAFF. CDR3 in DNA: TGTGCCAGCTCACCTTCACTCGACAGGCTGAACACTGAAGCTTTCTTT.

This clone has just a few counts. The CDR3 DNA reads as TGTGCCAGCAGGGTTACAGCTGATCAGCCCCAGCATTTT. Amino acid sequence: CASRVTADQPQHF. V gene TRBV2 combines with J gene TRBJ1-5, with no clear D. Germline V lookup: CDR1 SNHLY, CDR2 FYNNEI. Trimming left V 6 bases short and J 5 bases short, with 11 bases between. The CDR3 extends over 13 amino acids. Drawing the rest from reference TRBV2 and TRBJ1-5, the complete variable domain is EPEVTQTPSHQVTQMGQEVILRCVPISNHLYFYWYRQILGQKVEFLVSFYNNEISEKSEIFDDQFSVERPDGSNFTLKIRSTKLEDSAMYFCASRVTADQPQHFGDGTRLSIL.

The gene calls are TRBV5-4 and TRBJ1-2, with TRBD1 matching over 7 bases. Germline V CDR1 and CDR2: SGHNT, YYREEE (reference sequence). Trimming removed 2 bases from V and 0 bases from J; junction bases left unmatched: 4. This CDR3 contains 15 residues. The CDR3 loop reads CASSFNRGANYGYTF. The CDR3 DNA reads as TGTGCCAGCAGCTTTAACAGGGGAGCTAACTATGGCTACACCTTC.

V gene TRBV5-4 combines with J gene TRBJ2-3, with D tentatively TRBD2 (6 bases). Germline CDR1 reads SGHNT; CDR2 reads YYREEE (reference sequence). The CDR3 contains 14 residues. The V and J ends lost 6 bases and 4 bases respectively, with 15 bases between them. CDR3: CASTTGLRADTQYF. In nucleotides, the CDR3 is TGTGCCAGCACCACGGGACTTCGGGCAGATACGCAGTATTTT.

The CDR3 DNA is TGCGCCAGCAGCCAAGAGATACAGGGATTTAATGAAAAACTGTTTTTT. This sequence encodes CASSQEIQGFNEKLFF. The chain carries TRBV4-3 and TRBJ1-4; TRBD1 might be the D (6 bases). Trimming cost V 0 bases and J 4 bases, with 12 bases left between them. The CDR3 is made up of 16 amino acids. Germline assignment: CDR1 LGHNA and CDR2 YSLEER.

The CDR3 DNA reads TGCAGCGTTGATCATGGCAGGTCGGAAGCTTTCTTT. Amino acids: CSVDHGRSEAFF. The V gene is TRBV29-1, the J gene TRBJ1-1; the D is unclear. The CDR3 contains 12 residues. From germline, CDR1 is SQVTM and CDR2 ANQGSEA. Trimming shortened V by 3 bases and J by 8 bases, and 13 bases separated the two germline ends. Together with reference TRBV29-1 and TRBJ1-1, the CDR3 gives the full variable domain: SAVISQKPSRDICQRGTSLTIQCQVDSQVTMMFWYRQQPGQSLTLIATANQGSEATYESGFVIDKFPISRPNLTFSTLTVSNMSPEDSSIYLCSVDHGRSEAFFGQGTRLTVV.

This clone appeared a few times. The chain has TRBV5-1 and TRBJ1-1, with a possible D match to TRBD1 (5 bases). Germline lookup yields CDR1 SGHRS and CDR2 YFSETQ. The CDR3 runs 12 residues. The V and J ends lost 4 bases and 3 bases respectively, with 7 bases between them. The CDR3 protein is CASSRGDTEAFF. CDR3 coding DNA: TGCGCCAGCAGCCGGGGGGACACTGAAGCTTTCTTT. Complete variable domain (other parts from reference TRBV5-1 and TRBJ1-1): KAGVTQTPRYLIKTRGQQVTLSCSPISGHRSVSWYQQTPGQGLQFLFEYFSETQRNKGNFPGRFSGRQFSNSRSEMNVSTLELGDSALYLCASSRGDTEAFFGQGTRLTVV.